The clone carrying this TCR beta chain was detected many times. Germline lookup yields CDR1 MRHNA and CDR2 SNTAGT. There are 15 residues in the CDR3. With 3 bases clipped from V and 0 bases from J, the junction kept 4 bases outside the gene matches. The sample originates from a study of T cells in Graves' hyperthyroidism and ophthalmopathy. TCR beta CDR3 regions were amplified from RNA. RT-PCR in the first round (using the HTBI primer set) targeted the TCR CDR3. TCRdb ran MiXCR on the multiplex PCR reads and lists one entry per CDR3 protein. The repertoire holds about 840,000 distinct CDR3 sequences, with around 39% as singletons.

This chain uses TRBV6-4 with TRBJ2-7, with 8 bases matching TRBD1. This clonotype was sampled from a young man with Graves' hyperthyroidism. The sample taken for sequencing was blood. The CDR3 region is CASSEGQGSSYEQYF. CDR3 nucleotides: TGTGCCAGCAGTGAAGGACAGGGCAGCTCCTACGAGCAGTACTTC.